The 22 T cell receptor beta chains below come from one sample, sequenced in a study of blood T cell repertoires in COVID-19. Produced via immunoSEQ multiplex PCR; TCRdb's table is partial and in-frame only. The sample records roughly 330,000 clones, nearly 90% being singletons. Sequencing used PBMCs or T cells enriched from blood (not recorded which). These receptors all stem from a woman under 40 who had recovered from COVID-19.

The chain employs TRBV28 and TRBJ1-5; D is perhaps TRBD1 (5 bases). V lost 7 bases and J lost 1, with 17 bases in between. Per germline, CDR1 MDHEN and CDR2 SYDVKM. The CDR3 is made up of 16 amino acids. CDR3 sequence: CASTLGGLISNQPQHF. CDR3 coding DNA: TGTGCCAGCACTCTTGGGGGGTTAATCAGCAATCAGCCCCAGCATTTT.

The chain combines TRBV9 with TRBJ1-3; D gene ambiguous. The CDR3 contains 13 residues. V gave up 4 bases and J gave up 4 bases, with 9 bases separating them. Germline V CDR1 and CDR2: SGDLS, YYNGEE. This CDR3 reads CASSPRSGNTIYF. As DNA, the CDR3 is TGTGCCAGCAGCCCCCGGTCGGGAAACACCATATATTTT.

CDR3: CASSPGGYGYTF. CDR3 coding DNA: TGTGCCAGCAGCCCGGGGGGCTATGGCTACACCTTC. The chain couples TRBV9 to TRBJ1-2, with D possibly matching TRBD1 (5 bases). Trimming stripped 4 bases from V and 4 bases from J, with 8 bases between. This CDR3 spans 12 amino acids. The V gene's germline CDR1 is SGDLS and CDR2 YYNGEE.

This chain connects TRBV19 to TRBJ1-4; 7 bases line up with TRBD1. Germline V gives CDR1 LNHDA, CDR2 SQIVND (reference sequence). The V segment lost 3 bases and the J segment 8 bases; nucleotides outside the gene matches: 9. The CDR3 is 15 amino acids. CDR3 sequence: CASSMSTGMNEKLFF. In nucleotides, the CDR3 is TGTGCCAGTAGTATGTCGACAGGGATGAACGAAAAACTGTTTTTT.

In its sample, this clone was seen once. V gene TRBV5-1 combines with J gene TRBJ2-1; D possibly corresponds to TRBD1 (6 bases). The CDR3 has 15 amino acids. CDR1 is SGHRS, CDR2 YFSETQ, per germline. Trimming pared 2 bases from V and 1 base from J, leaving 10 bases between. For the CDR3, the DNA is TGCGCCAGCAGCTTCCGGGACATTTCCTACAATGAGCAGTTCTTC. Translating it yields CASSFRDISYNEQFF.

This chain connects TRBV7-6 to TRBJ1-6, with D possibly matching TRBD1 (6 bases). The CDR3 is 13 residues long. Germline V gives CDR1 SGHVS, CDR2 FNYEAQ. Trimming removed 4 bases at V and 10 bases at J, with 11 bases between. This CDR3 is CASSSQGGSPLHF. CDR3 nucleotides: TGTGCCAGCAGCTCACAGGGAGGGTCACCCCTCCACTTT.

The V call is TRBV6-5, the J call TRBJ1-3, with D perhaps TRBD1 (5 bases). Germline V gene sequence: CDR1 MNHEY, CDR2 SVGAGI. The CDR3 runs to 15 residues. Trimming left V 4 bases short and J 0 bases short, with 10 bases between. CDR3 in amino acids: CASSWGGSSGNTIYF. The CDR3 DNA is TGTGCCAGCAGTTGGGGGGGGAGCTCTGGAAACACCATATATTTT.

The chain carries TRBV25-1 and TRBJ2-7; TRBD1 matches 7 bases. The CDR3 is made up of 15 amino acids. Unmatched junction bases numbered 14, after V lost 6 bases and J lost 6 bases. Germline values: CDR1 MGHDK, CDR2 SYGVNS. The CDR3 is CASSPTGTAVAEQYF. CDR3 in DNA: TGTGCCAGCAGCCCAACCGGGACAGCAGTAGCCGAGCAGTACTTC.

In regard to this clone: This sample includes further DNA sequences coding for the same CDR3. This sequence joins TRBV6-5 and TRBJ1-1, with 7 bases that match TRBD1. V shed 3 bases, J shed 8 bases, and the junction held 6 bases outside the gene matches. Germline V gene data show CDR1 as MNHEY and CDR2 as SVGAGI. The CDR3 extends over 13 amino acids. The CDR3 sequence: CASSYPGGTEAFF. The CDR3 DNA reads as TGTGCCAGCAGTTATCCAGGGGGGACCGAAGCTTTCTTT.

The gene calls are TRBV7-2 and TRBJ1-1; 7 bases are shared with TRBD1. V shed 5 bases, J shed 5 bases, and the junction held 5 bases outside the gene matches. The CDR3 runs to 13 residues. Looked up from germline, CDR1 is SGHTA and CDR2 is FQGNSA. The CDR3 loop is CASSLDRDTEAFF. In DNA form, the CDR3 reads TGTGCCAGCAGCCTCGACAGGGATACTGAAGCTTTCTTT.

The chain uses TRBV7-2 and TRBJ2-7; maybe TRBD1 (5 bases). CDR1 is SGHTA and CDR2 is FQGNSA in the germline V gene. The CDR3 has 14 amino acids. The V end was cut by 2 bases, the J end by 3 bases, with 11 bases between. CDR3 residues: CASSLMLGDYEQYF. CDR3 bases: TGTGCCAGCAGCTTAATGCTAGGGGACTACGAGCAGTACTTC.

The chain has TRBV19 and TRBJ1-2; D unresolved. Trimming took 6 bases from V and 0 from J, leaving 14 bases between them. This CDR3 is built from 15 residues. Germline-derived CDR1 and CDR2 are LNHDA and SQIVND (reference sequence). The CDR3, as DNA: TGTGCCAGTAGCTCCCAACTTTTTCCTAACTATGGCTACACCTTC. It codes for CASSSQLFPNYGYTF.

This chain uses TRBV5-1 with TRBJ1-4; TRBD1 aligns across 7 bases. CDR3 length: 18 residues. CDR1 is SGHRS and CDR2 is YFSETQ in the germline V gene. V lost 0 bases to trimming and J lost 8 bases; unmatched junction nucleotides: 16. DNA for the CDR3: TGCGCCAGCAGCTTGGAGGGGTACAGGTCTCAGGGGGGAGAAAAACTGTTTTTT. Its translation is CASSLEGYRSQGGEKLFF.

The J gene is TRBJ2-1, the V gene TRBV27, with 10 bases aligning to TRBD2. CDR3 length: 16 residues. Germline trimming cut 5 bases from V and 6 bases from J; bases unmatched to any gene: 10. From germline, CDR1 is MNHEY and CDR2 SMNVEV (reference sequence). The CDR3, as DNA: TGTGCCAGCAGTCCCCTAAGCGGGGGGGCTTTCAATGAGCAGTTCTTC. This encodes CASSPLSGGAFNEQFF.

V gene TRBV2 combines with J gene TRBJ2-7; D ambiguous. The V end lost 6 bases, the J end lost 3 bases, and 12 bases lay between the germline ends. Per the germline V gene, CDR1 is SNHLY and CDR2 is FYNNEI. CDR3 size: 13 residues. CDR3 region: CASRETRGYEQYF. The CDR3 region has the DNA TGTGCCAGCAGGGAGACCCGCGGCTACGAGCAGTACTTC.

The chain uses TRBV7-8 and TRBJ1-2; D remains unclear. CDR1 is SGHVS, CDR2 FQNEAQ, per germline. The CDR3 consists of 16 residues. With 5 bases removed from V and 4 bases from J, the gap between germline ends came to 20 bases. The CDR3 here is CASSPTPTQGSYGYTF. The CDR3 nucleotides read TGTGCCAGCAGCCCTACCCCGACACAAGGGAGCTATGGCTACACCTTC.

This chain links TRBV9 with TRBJ2-3; D not certain. Trimming took 3 bases from V and 6 from J, leaving 20 bases between them. This CDR3 is built from 16 residues. In germline, CDR1 is SGDLS, CDR2 YYNGEE. The CDR3 DNA is TGTGCCAGCAGCGCTCACTCCCCAGGCGTGATGGATACGCAGTATTTT. Its translation is CASSAHSPGVMDTQYF.

The J gene is TRBJ1-5, the V gene TRBV19, with 7 bases identical to TRBD1. The CDR3 is 13 amino acids. Germline CDR1 is LNHDA and CDR2 is SQIVND (reference sequence). The junction had 2 bases not matched to a gene; V was cut back by 4 bases and J by 5 bases. CDR3 amino acids: CASSTQGDQPQHF. CDR3 coding DNA: TGTGCCAGTAGTACTCAGGGGGATCAGCCCCAGCATTTT.

The V call is TRBV4-3, the J call TRBJ1-2; 10 positions match TRBD1. Germline lookup yields CDR1 LGHNA and CDR2 YSLEER. The CDR3 sequence is 15 residues long. V lost 1 base and J lost 8; bases outside the gene matches: 7. CDR3 sequence reads: CASSQAATGGWGYTF. In nucleotides, the CDR3 is TGCGCCAGCAGCCAAGCGGCGACAGGGGGCTGGGGCTACACCTTC.

V is TRBV12-5 and J is TRBJ1-4; no firm D call. This CDR3 has 18 residues. Germline CDR1 LGHNT, CDR2 FRNRAP. V lost 2 bases and J 0 bases, leaving 16 bases between the germline ends. The CDR3 loop reads CASGLPPEGRATNEKLFF. The CDR3 DNA sequence: TGTGCTAGTGGTTTGCCACCGGAGGGAAGGGCAACTAATGAAAAACTGTTTTTT.

In its sample, this clone was seen a few times. V usage is TRBV29-1 and J usage is TRBJ2-4, with 14 nucleotides matching TRBD2. This CDR3 has 17 amino acids. The J segment lost 0 bases and the V segment lost 7 bases, leaving 8 bases of the junction unmatched. Germline CDR1 and CDR2: SQVTM and ANQGSEA. The CDR3 spells CSARGLAGGLAKNIQYF. The DNA for the CDR3 is TGCAGCGCCCGTGGACTAGCGGGGGGCCTAGCCAAAAACATTCAGTACTTC.

In its sample, this clone was seen a few times. The chain couples TRBV4-1 to TRBJ1-1, with D perhaps matching TRBD1 (6 bases). In germline, CDR1 is MGHRA, CDR2 YSYEKL. This CDR3 comprises 15 residues. The V and J ends lost 0 bases and 14 bases respectively, with 22 bases between them. CDR3 protein: CASSQETRQGLKGFF. In DNA form, the CDR3 reads TGCGCCAGCAGCCAAGAGACGCGTCAGGGGTTGAAAGGGTTCTTT.